The clone carrying this T cell receptor (beta chain) turned up a few times. Its antigen is undetermined. Per the germline V gene, CDR1 is MDHEN and CDR2 is SYDVKM. The CDR3 sequence is 15 residues long. Trimming stripped 8 bases from V and 2 bases from J, with 17 bases between. Each CDR3 protein is one row after TCRdb ran MiXCR on the reads. The sample includes hundreds of thousands of distinct CDR3 sequences, roughly a third of them seen just once. This entry belongs to a study of T cell repertoires in cytomegalovirus infection. Looking at the study overall: Public TCR beta signatures provided an indication of both CMV infection and a matching HLA type.

Study results and caveats: Ex vivo, HLA-C-restricted CMV-specific TCR beta clonotypes prevailed over the rest of the response.

This chain joins TRBV28 and TRBJ2-3, with D possibly TRBD1 on 5 matching bases. The TCR was taken from a human donor in good health (CMV status not recorded). Some clones in this sample may be carry-over from other donors' samples. The sequenced material came from PBMCs. CDR3 residues: CASSPYRRNTDTQYF. The CDR3 DNA reads as TGTGCCAGCTCCCCATACAGGAGAAACACAGATACGCAGTATTTT.